This T cell receptor beta chain comes out of a study of technical replicates of blood from several donors. Clones were read by immunoSEQ multiplex PCR, and TCRdb kept only the in-frame ones, dropping some. The sample has 70,000 to 95,000 clones; 90% to 95% are singletons. This TCR came from a human donor in good health. The sample was T cells isolated from PBMCs.

CDR3 amino acids: CASSRTEGAEAFF. The CDR3 DNA is TGTGCCAGCAGCCGAACCGAGGGGGCTGAAGCTTTCTTT. V is TRBV4-2 and J is TRBJ1-1, with D possibly matching TRBD1 (6 bases). Looked up from germline, CDR1 is LGHNA and CDR2 is YNFKEQ. The V gene lost 4 bases and the J gene lost 6 bases, with 12 bases spanning the gap. The CDR3 has 13 residues.